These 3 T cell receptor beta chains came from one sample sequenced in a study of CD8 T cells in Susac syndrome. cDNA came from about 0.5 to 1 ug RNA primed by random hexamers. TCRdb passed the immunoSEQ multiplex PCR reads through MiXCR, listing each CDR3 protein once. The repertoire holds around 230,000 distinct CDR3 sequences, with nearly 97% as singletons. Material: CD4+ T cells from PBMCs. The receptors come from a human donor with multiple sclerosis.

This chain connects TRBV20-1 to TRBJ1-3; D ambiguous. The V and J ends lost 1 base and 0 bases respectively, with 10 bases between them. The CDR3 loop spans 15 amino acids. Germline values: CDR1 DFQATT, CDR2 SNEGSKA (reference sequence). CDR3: CSARATTSSGNTIYF. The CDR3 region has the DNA TGCAGTGCTAGAGCGACAACGTCCTCTGGAAACACCATATATTTT.

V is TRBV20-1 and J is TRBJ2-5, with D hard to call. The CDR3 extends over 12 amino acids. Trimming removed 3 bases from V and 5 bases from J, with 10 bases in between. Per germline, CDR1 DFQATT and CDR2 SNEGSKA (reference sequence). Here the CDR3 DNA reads TGCAGTGCTAGTTTTCGGGCGGAGACCCAGTACTTC. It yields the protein CSASFRAETQYF.

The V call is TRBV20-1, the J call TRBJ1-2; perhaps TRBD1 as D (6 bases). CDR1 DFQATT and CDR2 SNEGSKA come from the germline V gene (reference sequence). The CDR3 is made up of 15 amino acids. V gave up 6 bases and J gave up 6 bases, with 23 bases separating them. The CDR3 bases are TGCAGTGCCACCCTCCAGGGGTCTCCTTACGATGGCTACACCTTC. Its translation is CSATLQGSPYDGYTF.